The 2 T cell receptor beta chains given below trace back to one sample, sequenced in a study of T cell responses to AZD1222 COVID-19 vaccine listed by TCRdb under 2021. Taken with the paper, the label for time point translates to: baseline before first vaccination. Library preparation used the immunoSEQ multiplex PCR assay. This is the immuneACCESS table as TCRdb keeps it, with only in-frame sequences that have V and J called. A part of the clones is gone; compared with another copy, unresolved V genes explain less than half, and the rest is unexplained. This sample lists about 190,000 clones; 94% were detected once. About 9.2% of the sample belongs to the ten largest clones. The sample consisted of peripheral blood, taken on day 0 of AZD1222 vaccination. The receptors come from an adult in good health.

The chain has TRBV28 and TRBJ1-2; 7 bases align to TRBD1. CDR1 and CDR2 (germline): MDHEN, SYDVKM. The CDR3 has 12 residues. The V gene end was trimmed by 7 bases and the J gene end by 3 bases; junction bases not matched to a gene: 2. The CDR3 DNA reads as TGTGCCAGCACAGGGGGGGACTATGGCTACACCTTC. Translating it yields CASTGGDYGYTF.

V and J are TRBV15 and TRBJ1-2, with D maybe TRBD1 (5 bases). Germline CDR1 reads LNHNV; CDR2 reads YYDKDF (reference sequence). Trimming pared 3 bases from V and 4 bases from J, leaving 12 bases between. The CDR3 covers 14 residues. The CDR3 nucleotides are TGTGCCACCAGCAGCGCTAGGGGACCCTATGGCTACACCTTC. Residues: CATSSARGPYGYTF.